The sample holds many counts of the clone carrying this T cell receptor beta chain. Germline V gene sequence: CDR1 SQVTM, CDR2 ANQGSEA. With 6 bases removed from V and 4 bases from J, the gap between germline ends came to 12 bases. The CDR3 spans 12 residues. This specimen comes from a study of identical twins. Everyone who donated was a healthy Caucasian. One entry per CDR3 protein results from TCRdb running MiXCR on the 5' RACE reads. The data contain 650,000 to 750,000 distinct CDR3 sequences, 20% to 25% of them singletons. This same sample was also taken into another study, of T cells expressing NK-cell markers. In that study: Eight donors were sequenced, seven testing HCMV-seropositive and one testing seronegative.

This chain connects TRBV29-1 to TRBJ1-1; D possibly corresponds to TRBD1 (5 bases). This TCR came from a woman under 30 in good health. Sequenced material: PBMCs. The CDR3 reads CSVGRGITEAFF. DNA for the CDR3: TGCAGCGTAGGAAGGGGTATCACTGAAGCTTTCTTT.